The rows below give T cell receptor beta chains drawn from one sample of a study of T cells in localized non-small cell lung cancer. Generated by immunoSEQ multiplex PCR, the TCRdb table keeps only in-frame clones and is missing some. In the table there are approximately 35,000 clones, roughly 90% of which are singletons. The sample was peripheral blood mononuclear cells, taken before any cancer treatment. These receptors were collected from a female donor over 55 with stage II lung adenocarcinoma. Each CDR3 is given with its conserved first and last residue. The D gene is left open where the match is weak. The size field is filled for only some rows; it gives once, few, many or a size class.

TRBJ1-6 NA TRBD1 TRBV7-2 TGTGCCAGCAGTAAAGGACAGGGCGGACCCCTCCACTTT CASSKGQGGPLHF
TRBJ1-4 NA NA TRBV7-2 TGTGCCAGCAGCTTAGAAAATGGCGGAAAACTGTTTTTT CASSLENGGKLFF
TRBJ1-1 NA NA TRBV7-2 TGTGCCAGCAGCTTAATGGGGACATGGGTTAACACTGAAGCTTTCTTT CASSLMGTWVNTEAFF
TRBJ1-3 NA NA TRBV19 TGTGCCAGTAGTATAGTTTCAACAGGCGGAAACACCATATATTTT CASSIVSTGGNTIYF
TRBJ1-2 NA NA TRBV5-4 TGTGCCAGCAGCTTCTTCGGCAGTGAGATAACCAACTATGGCTACACCTTC CASSFFGSEITNYGYTF
TRBJ1-3 NA TRBD1 TRBV18 TGTGCCAGCTCCTGGGACAGTTACTCTGGAAACACCATATATTTT CASSWDSYSGNTIYF
TRBJ1-4 once TRBD1 TRBV28 TGTGCCAGCAGTTTGACAGGGGGCGAAAAACTGTTTTTT CASSLTGGEKLFF
TRBJ2-1 NA TRBD2 TRBV30 TGTGCCTGGAGTGTGGGGACTAGCACCTACAATGAGCAGTTCTTC CAWSVGTSTYNEQFF
TRBJ1-2 NA NA TRBV7-2 TGTGCCAGCAGCTCCGGGTCATTCTATGGCTACACCTTC CASSSGSFYGYTF
TRBJ1-1 NA TRBD1 TRBV19 TGTGCCAGTAGTATAGCTACGGGACAGGGTAACACTGAAGCTTTCTTT CASSIATGQGNTEAFF
TRBJ2-2 NA NA TRBV5-1 TGCGCCAGCAGCCCCCGGGGCAGGAACACCGGGGAGCTGTTTTTT CASSPRGRNTGELFF
TRBJ2-7 few NA TRBV18 TGTGCCAGCTCAGCTCTGACAGGTTCCTACGAGCAGTACTTC CASSALTGSYEQYF
TRBJ2-3 NA NA TRBV6-1 TGTGCCAGCAGTGAAGAGAGGGCAGATACGCAGTATTTT CASSEERADTQYF
TRBJ1-4 NA TRBD1 TRBV2 TGTGCCAGCAGTGATGGACAGGGGCGGACTAATGAAAAACTGTTTTTT CASSDGQGRTNEKLFF
TRBJ2-3 NA TRBD1 TRBV5-6 TGTGCCAGCAGCTTGGTGGGACAGGGAGACACAGATACGCAGTATTTT CASSLVGQGDTDTQYF
TRBJ2-5 NA TRBD1 TRBV5-4 TGTGCCAGCAGCTCCTGGGACAGGGGGGGAGAGACCCAGTACTTC CASSSWDRGGETQYF
TRBJ2-3 NA NA TRBV6-6 TGTGCCAGCAGCCCAAACAGGGATGCACCAGATACGCAGTATTTT CASSPNRDAPDTQYF
TRBJ2-3 NA TRBD2 TRBV7-3 TGTGCCAGCAGTACCCGTGCTAGCGGGGTACGAGATACGCAGTATTTT CASSTRASGVRDTQYF
TRBJ1-1 NA NA TRBV19 TGTGCCAGTAGTATCATGCAGGGAGGGAACACTGAAGCTTTCTTT CASSIMQGGNTEAFF
TRBJ2-2 NA NA TRBV4-2 TGTGCCAGCAGCCAAGACCCGGGTTATCCCGGGGAGCTGTTTTTT CASSQDPGYPGELFF
TRBJ1-1 NA NA TRBV28 TGTGCCAGCAGTTTCCGAGGGACTTTGAACACTGAAGCTTTCTTT CASSFRGTLNTEAFF
TRBJ2-1 few TRBD2 TRBV18 TGTGCCAGCTCACCGACTAGCGGGAGCAAAAATGAGCAGTTCTTC CASSPTSGSKNEQFF
TRBJ2-5 NA TRBD2 TRBV18 TGTGCCAGCTCACCAGGGCTAGCGGAAGAGACCCAGTACTTC CASSPGLAEETQYF
TRBJ2-7 NA TRBD1 TRBV7-2 TGTGCCAGCAGCTTAGACAGGGGAGCCTACGAGCAGTACTTC CASSLDRGAYEQYF
TRBJ1-5 NA NA TRBV5-1 TGCGCCAGCAGCTTGGACTTCAGAGCCATTGATCAGCCCCAGCATTTT CASSLDFRAIDQPQHF
TRBJ2-5 NA NA TRBV27 TGTGCCAGCAGTTTATCCCCCAGTCGTCCCCAGTACTTC CASSLSPSRPQYF
TRBJ2-5 NA TRBD2 TRBV5-1 TGCGTCAGCAGTCGAAGCGGGACGCAAGAGACCCAGTACTTC CVSSRSGTQETQYF
TRBJ2-3 NA NA TRBV28 TGTGCCAGCAGGACTACAGGGACAGATACGCAGTATTTT CASRTTGTDTQYF
TRBJ1-5 once NA TRBV19 TGTGCCAGTAGTTCCCCTCCCGGACAAAAAAGCAATCAGCCCCAGCATTTT CASSSPPGQKSNQPQHF
TRBJ2-2 NA NA TRBV7-2 TGTGCCAGCAGCCAAGGACGGCTAATGAACACCGGGGAGCTGTTTTTT CASSQGRLMNTGELFF
TRBJ1-4 NA NA TRBV5-4 TGTGCCAGCAGCCCTGGCGGGGGTAATGAAAAACTGTTTTTT CASSPGGGNEKLFF
TRBJ2-7 NA TRBD1 TRBV5-1 TGCGCCAGCAGCAGGGACAGGATTTACGAGCAGTACTTC CASSRDRIYEQYF
TRBJ2-7 NA NA TRBV7-2 TGTGCCAGCAGCTTAATCGGGAGCCCCTACGAGCAGTACTTC CASSLIGSPYEQYF
TRBJ2-7 NA NA TRBV4-3 TGCGCCAGCAGCCAAGAGAAAGCCTACGAGCAGTACTTC CASSQEKAYEQYF
TRBJ2-5 NA NA TRBV7-9 TGTGCCAGCACATACGGAACAGGCCAAGAGACCCAGTACTTC CASTYGTGQETQYF
TRBJ2-7 NA TRBD2 TRBV29-1 TGCAGCGTGACTAGCGGGCCCTACGAGCAGTACTTC CSVTSGPYEQYF
TRBJ2-7 NA TRBD1 TRBV5-1 TGCGCCAGCAGCGTGGGACAGATGGGCGAGCAGTACTTC CASSVGQMGEQYF